This T cell receptor (beta chain) originates from a study of blood T cell repertoires in COVID-19. Background on the study: The analysed material was cDNA or gDNA that came from T cells, B-cell-depleted T cells, or PBMCs.

The CDR3 is made up of 15 amino acids. Germline CDR1 reads MNHEY; CDR2 reads SVGAGI. V shed 2 bases, J shed 9 bases, and the junction held 4 bases outside the gene matches. Only in-frame clones appear in the TCRdb table, and some are missing; sequencing was by immunoSEQ multiplex PCR. The sample has 150,000 to 200,000 clones, 70% to 90% seen once. Sequenced sample: peripheral blood. The TCR comes from a man in his fifties with active or convalescent COVID-19. The rearrangement links TRBV6-5 to TRBJ2-2, with 12 positions matching TRBD1. The CDR3 bases are TGTGCCAGCAGTTACACAGGGACAGGGGGCCGGGAGCTGTTTTTT. Translation gives CASSYTGTGGRELFF.